The T cell receptor (beta chain) described here comes from a study of blood T cell repertoires in COVID-19. The CDR3 totals 11 residues. The junction had 4 bases not matched to a gene; V was cut back by 8 bases and J by 4 bases. The germline CDR1 and CDR2 sequences are SQVTM and ANQGSEA. Original processing methods: Amplification of reference gene primers provided the estimated nucleated cell counts. Profiling relied on immunoSEQ multiplex PCR, and the TCRdb table lists in-frame clones only, not all of them. That table gives V, J and clone size, and the DNA gave D and trimming. The data show 90,000 to 150,000 clones, around 86% seen once.

The sample taken for sequencing was peripheral blood. This chain uses TRBV29-1 with TRBJ2-5, with 7 positions matching TRBD1. This sequence originates from an elderly man with acute or convalescent COVID-19. The CDR3 coding sequence is TGCAGCACTCACAGGGGAGAGACCCAGTACTTC. Encoded protein: CSTHRGETQYF.